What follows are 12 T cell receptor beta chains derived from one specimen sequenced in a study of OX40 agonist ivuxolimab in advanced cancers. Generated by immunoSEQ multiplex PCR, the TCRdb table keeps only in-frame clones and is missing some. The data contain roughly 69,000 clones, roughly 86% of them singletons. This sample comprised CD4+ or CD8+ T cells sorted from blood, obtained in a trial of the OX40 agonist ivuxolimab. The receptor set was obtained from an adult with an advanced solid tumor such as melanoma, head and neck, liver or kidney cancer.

The CDR3: CASRGASGDPYEQYF. The CDR3 nucleotides read TGTGCCAGCAGGGGAGCCAGCGGGGATCCCTACGAGCAGTACTTC. The chain recombines TRBV5-6 with TRBJ2-5; 7 nucleotides align to TRBD2. Matching the DNA end better, TRBJ2-7 makes the J call doubtful. CDR1 is SGHDT and CDR2 is YYEEEE in the germline V gene. The CDR3 runs 15 residues.

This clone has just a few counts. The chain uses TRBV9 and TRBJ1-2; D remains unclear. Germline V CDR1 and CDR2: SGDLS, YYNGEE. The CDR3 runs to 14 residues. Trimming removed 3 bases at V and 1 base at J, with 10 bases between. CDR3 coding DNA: TGTGCCAGCAGCGATCGTGAGGTTAACTATGGCTACACCTTC. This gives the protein CASSDREVNYGYTF.

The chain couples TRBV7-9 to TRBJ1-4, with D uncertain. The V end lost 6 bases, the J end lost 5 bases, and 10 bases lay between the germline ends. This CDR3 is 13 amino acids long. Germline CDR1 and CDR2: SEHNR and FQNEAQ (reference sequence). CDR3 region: CASRRSYNEKLFF. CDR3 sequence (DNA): TGTGCCAGCAGAAGGTCCTACAATGAAAAACTGTTTTTT.

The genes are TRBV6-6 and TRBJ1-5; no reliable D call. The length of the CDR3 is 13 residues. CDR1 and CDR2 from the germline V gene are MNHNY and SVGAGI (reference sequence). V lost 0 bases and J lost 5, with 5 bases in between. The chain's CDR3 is CASSYSRDQPQHF. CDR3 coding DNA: TGTGCCAGCAGTTACTCCCGGGATCAGCCCCAGCATTTT.

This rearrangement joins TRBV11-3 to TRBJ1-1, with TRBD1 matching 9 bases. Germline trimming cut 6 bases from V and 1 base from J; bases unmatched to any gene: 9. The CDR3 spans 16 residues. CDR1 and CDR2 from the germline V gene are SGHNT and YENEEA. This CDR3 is CASRGDRGAGNTEAFF. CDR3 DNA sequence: TGTGCCAGCAGAGGAGACAGGGGGGCTGGGAACACTGAAGCTTTCTTT.

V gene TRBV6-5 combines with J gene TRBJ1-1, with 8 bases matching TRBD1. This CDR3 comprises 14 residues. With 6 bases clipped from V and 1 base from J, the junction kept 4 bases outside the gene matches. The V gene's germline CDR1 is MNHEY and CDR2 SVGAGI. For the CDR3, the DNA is TGTGCCAGCAGATGGACAGGGACGAACACTGAAGCTTTCTTT. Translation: CASRWTGTNTEAFF.

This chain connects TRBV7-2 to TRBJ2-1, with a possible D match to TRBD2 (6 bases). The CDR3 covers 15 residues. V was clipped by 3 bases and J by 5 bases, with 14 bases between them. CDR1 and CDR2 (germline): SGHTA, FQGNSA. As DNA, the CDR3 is TGTGCCAGCAGCTTGACCGGGCCGGGAGACAATGAGCAGTTCTTC. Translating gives CASSLTGPGDNEQFF.

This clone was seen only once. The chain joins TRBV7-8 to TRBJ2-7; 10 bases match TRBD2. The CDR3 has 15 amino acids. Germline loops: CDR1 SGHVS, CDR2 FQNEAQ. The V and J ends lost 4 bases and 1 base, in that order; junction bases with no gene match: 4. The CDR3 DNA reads TGTGCCAGCAGCTCTCAGCGGGAGGGGTCCTACGAGCAGTACTTC. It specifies CASSSQREGSYEQYF. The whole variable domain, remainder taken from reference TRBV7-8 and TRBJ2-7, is GAGVSQSPRYKVAKRGQDVALRCDPISGHVSLFWYQQALGQGPEFLTYFQNEAQLDKSGLPSDRFFAERPEGSVSTLKIQRTQQEDSAVYLCASSSQREGSYEQYFGPGTRLTVT.

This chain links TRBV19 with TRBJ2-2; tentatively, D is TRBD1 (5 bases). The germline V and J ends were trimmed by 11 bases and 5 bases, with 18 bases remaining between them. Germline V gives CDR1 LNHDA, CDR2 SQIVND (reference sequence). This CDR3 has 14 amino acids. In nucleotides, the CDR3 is TGTGCCTCCGCTGATGGGGCGAGAACCGGGGAGCTGTTTTTT. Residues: CASADGARTGELFF.

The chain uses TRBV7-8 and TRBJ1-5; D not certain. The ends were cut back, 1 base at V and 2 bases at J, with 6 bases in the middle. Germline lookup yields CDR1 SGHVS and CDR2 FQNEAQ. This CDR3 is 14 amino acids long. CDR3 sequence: CASSLGEGNQPQHF. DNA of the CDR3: TGTGCCAGCAGCTTAGGTGAGGGCAATCAGCCCCAGCATTTT.

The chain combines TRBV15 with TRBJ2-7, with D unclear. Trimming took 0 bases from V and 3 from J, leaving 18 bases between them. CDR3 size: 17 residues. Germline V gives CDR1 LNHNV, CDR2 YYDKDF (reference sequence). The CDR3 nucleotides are TGTGCCACCAGCAGAGATCTCTCCTCGGACGGATTCTACGAGCAGTACTTC. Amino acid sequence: CATSRDLSSDGFYEQYF.

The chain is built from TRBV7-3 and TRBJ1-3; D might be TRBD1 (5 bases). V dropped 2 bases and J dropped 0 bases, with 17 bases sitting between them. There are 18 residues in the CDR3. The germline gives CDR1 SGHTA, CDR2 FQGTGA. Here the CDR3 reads CASSLAMYQGISGNTIYF. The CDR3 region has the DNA TGTGCCAGCAGCTTAGCCATGTATCAGGGTATCTCTGGAAACACCATATATTTT.